This T cell receptor (beta chain) emerged from a study of blood T cell repertoires in COVID-19. Whole-study context: COVID-19 samples, acute and convalescent, were from the United States, Italy and Spain. Sources were T cells, B-cell-depleted T cells, or PBMCs; the material itself was cDNA or gDNA.

V shed 0 bases and J 1 base; nucleotides not matched to a gene: 4. The CDR3 has 17 residues. The germline CDR1 and CDR2 sequences are LGHDT and YNNKEL (reference sequence). Study processing details: For nucleated cells, counts were estimated from reference gene primer amplification. Measured with immunoSEQ multiplex PCR; TCRdb has only the in-frame clones, and not every one. The V and J calls and clone size come from that table; D and trimming were worked out from the DNA. The sample holds about 120,000 clones, 90% seen once. Sequencing input: peripheral blood. This receptor was identified in a human donor with active COVID-19. The donor label of this sample is uncertain. The chain is built from TRBV3-1 (or the pseudogene TRBV3-2) and TRBJ2-2; 8 positions agree with TRBD2. The CDR3 loop reads CASSQDLSGGNTGELFF. CDR3 sequence (DNA): TGTGCCAGCAGCCAAGATCTAAGCGGGGGGAACACCGGGGAGCTGTTTTTT.